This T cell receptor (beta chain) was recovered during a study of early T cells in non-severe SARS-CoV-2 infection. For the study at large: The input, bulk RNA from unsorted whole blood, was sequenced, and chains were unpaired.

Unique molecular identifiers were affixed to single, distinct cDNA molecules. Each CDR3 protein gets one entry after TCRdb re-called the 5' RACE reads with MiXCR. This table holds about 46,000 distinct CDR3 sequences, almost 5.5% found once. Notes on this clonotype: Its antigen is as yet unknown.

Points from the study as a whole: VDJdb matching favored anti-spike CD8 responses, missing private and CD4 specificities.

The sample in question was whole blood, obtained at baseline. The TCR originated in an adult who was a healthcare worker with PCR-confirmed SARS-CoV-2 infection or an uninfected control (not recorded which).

The CDR3 protein is CASSLVRGAGPQYF. The CDR3 DNA is TGTGCCAGCAGCTTAGTTCGCGGGGCGGGGCCCCAGTACTTC. The gene calls are TRBV11-2 and TRBJ2-5; the D gene is possibly TRBD2 (6 bases). Germline V gene lookup returns CDR1 SGHAT and CDR2 FQNNGV. CDR3 size: 14 residues. V dropped 1 base and J dropped 9 bases, with 15 bases sitting between them.